This T cell receptor (beta chain) is from a study of T-cell reconstitution after alpha-beta-depleted transplantation in children. Trimming took 0 bases from V and 0 from J, leaving 6 bases between them. CDR3 length equals 14 residues. CDR1 and CDR2 (germline): SGHRS, YFSETQ. This clonotype was seen only a few times. The authors prepared the TCRbeta library with unique molecular identifiers. TCRdb called the PCR reads again in MiXCR, with one record for every CDR3 protein. Of a few hundred thousand distinct CDR3 sequences in the sample, over 9% were seen once. The chain links TRBV5-1 to TRBJ1-1; D is undetermined. Source: PBMCs from the stem cell graft donor, taken from the stem cell graft. This receptor was taken from a human donor who donated a stem cell graft to a child with acute lymphoblastic leukemia. The CDR3 region has the DNA TGCGCCAGCAGCTTGGGGAACATGAACACTGAAGCTTTCTTT. Protein sequence: CASSLGNMNTEAFF.